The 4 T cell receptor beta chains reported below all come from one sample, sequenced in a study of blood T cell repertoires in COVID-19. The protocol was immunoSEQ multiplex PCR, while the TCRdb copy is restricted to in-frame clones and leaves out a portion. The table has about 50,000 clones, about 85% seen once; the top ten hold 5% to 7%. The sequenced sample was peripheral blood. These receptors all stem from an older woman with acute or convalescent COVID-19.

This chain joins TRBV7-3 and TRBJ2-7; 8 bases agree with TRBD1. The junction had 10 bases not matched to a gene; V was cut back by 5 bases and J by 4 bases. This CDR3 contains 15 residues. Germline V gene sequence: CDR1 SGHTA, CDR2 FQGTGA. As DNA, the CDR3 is TGTGCCAGCAGCCATACGGACAGGGTAGGTTACGAGCAGTACTTC. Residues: CASSHTDRVGYEQYF.

DNA of the CDR3: TGTGCCAGCAGCTTGGGCGGGAGGGCCGGGGAGCTGTTTTTT. It yields the protein CASSLGGRAGELFF. This sequence joins TRBV5-4 and TRBJ2-2, with TRBD2 matching over 9 bases. The CDR3 totals 14 residues. J was trimmed by 6 bases and V by 0 bases; bases with no gene match: 0. Germline CDR1 SGHNT, CDR2 YYREEE (reference sequence).

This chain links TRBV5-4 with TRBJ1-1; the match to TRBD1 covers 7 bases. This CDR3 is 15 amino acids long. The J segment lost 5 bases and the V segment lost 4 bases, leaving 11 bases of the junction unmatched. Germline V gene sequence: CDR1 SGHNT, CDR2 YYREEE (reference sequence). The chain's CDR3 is CASSAYRGQETEAFF. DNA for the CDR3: TGTGCCAGCAGCGCCTACAGGGGCCAGGAAACTGAAGCTTTCTTT.

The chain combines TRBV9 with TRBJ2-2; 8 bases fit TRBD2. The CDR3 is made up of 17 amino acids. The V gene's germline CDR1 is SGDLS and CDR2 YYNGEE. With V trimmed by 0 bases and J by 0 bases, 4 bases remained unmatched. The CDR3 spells CASSVAVRGANTGELFF. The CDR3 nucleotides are TGTGCCAGCAGCGTAGCAGTGCGGGGGGCGAACACCGGGGAGCTGTTTTTT. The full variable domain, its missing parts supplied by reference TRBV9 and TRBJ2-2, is DSGVTQTPKHLITATGQRVTLRCSPRSGDLSVYWYQQSLDQGLQFLIQYYNGEERAKGNILERFSAQQFPDLHSELNLSSLELGDSALYFCASSVAVRGANTGELFFGEGSRLTVL.